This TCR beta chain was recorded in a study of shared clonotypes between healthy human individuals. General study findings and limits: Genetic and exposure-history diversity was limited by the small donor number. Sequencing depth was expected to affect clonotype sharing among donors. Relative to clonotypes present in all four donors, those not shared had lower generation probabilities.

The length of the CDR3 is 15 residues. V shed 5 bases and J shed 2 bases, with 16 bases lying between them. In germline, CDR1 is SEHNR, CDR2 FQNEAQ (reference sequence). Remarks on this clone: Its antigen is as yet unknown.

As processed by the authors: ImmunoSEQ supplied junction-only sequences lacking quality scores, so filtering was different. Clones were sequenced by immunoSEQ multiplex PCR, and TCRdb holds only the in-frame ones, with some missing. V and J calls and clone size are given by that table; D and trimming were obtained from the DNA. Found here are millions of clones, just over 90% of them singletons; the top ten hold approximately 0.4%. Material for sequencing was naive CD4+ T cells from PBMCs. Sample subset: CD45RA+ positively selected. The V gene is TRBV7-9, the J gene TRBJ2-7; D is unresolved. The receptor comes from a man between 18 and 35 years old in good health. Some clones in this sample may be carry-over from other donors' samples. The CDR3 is CASSHSQTNPYEQYF. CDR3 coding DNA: TGTGCCAGCAGCCATAGTCAAACCAACCCCTACGAGCAGTACTTC.